This T cell receptor beta chain was documented in a study of cytomegalovirus exposure and HLA in healthy donors. PCR was performed using 60 Vbeta and 13 Jbeta primers. Sequenced by immunoSEQ multiplex PCR; TCRdb stores in-frame clones only, minus some. Here the sample spans over 100,000 clones, 65% to 80% being singletons. This clone was picked up a small number of times. As yet, its antigen is unknown. Study-wide points: In the analysis, some V segments, TRBV6-2 and TRBV6-3 included, were excluded as indistinguishable. With DRB1 most and HLA-C fewest, TCR association rates differed between HLA loci in a later analysis. Many donors carried some public TCRs, although rarity characterized most TCR sequences. The study recorded over 150 TCR beta chains that were cytomegalovirus-associated.

This CDR3 contains 15 residues. The ends lost 4 bases at V and 6 bases at J; junction bases unmatched: 9. The germline CDR1 and CDR2 sequences are LGHNA and YNFKEQ. This TCR derives from a young man in good health and CMV-seropositive. Material: PBMCs. V gene TRBV4-2 combines with J gene TRBJ2-3; TRBD2 matches at 8 bases. The CDR3 DNA sequence: TGTGCCAGCAGCCCCAGACCCAGCGGGGGCGATACGCAGTATTTT. It specifies CASSPRPSGGDTQYF.